A selection of T cell receptor beta chains follows, all from one sample in a study of immune evolution from preneoplasia to lung adenocarcinoma. Produced via immunoSEQ multiplex PCR; TCRdb's table is partial and in-frame only. The sample carries under 15,000 clones, roughly 85% recorded once. The source material was FFPE lung adenocarcinoma in situ tissue. Every receptor here comes from an older donor with lung adenocarcinoma. Both conserved end residues are part of each CDR3. The D gene is left open where the match is weak. The size of a clone is reported for some rows only, either as once, few or many, or as a class for expanded clones.

V	D	length	J	size	CDR3	DNA
TRBV27	TRBD1	14	TRBJ2-2	NA	CASSLLGTDGELFF	TGTGCCAGCAGTCTACTTGGGACAGACGGGGAGCTGTTTTTT
TRBV28	NA	15	TRBJ1-5	NA	CASSYSLDSNQPQHF	TGTGCCAGCAGTTACAGTTTGGATAGCAATCAGCCCCAGCATTTT
TRBV29-1	TRBD2	14	TRBJ2-7	NA	CSVALADFSYEQYF	TGCAGCGTTGCGCTAGCGGACTTTTCCTACGAGCAGTACTTC
TRBV11-2	TRBD2	15	TRBJ2-7	NA	CASSPSREGGYEQYF	TGTGCCAGCAGCCCCTCGCGGGAGGGAGGGTACGAGCAGTACTTC
TRBV7-8	TRBD2	16	TRBJ2-2	NA	CASSLVTSGGTGELFF	TGTGCCAGCAGCTTAGTGACTAGCGGGGGCACCGGGGAGCTGTTTTTT
TRBV9	TRBD1	15	TRBJ1-4	NA	CASSVRTGANEKLFF	TGTGCCAGCAGCGTACGGACAGGGGCTAATGAAAAACTGTTTTTT
TRBV5-6	NA	14	TRBJ1-2	NA	CASSPLTEIYGYTF	TGTGCCAGCAGCCCTCTAACAGAGATCTATGGCTACACCTTC
TRBV7-6	TRBD2	14	TRBJ2-1	NA	CASSFLAEPGEQFF	TGTGCCAGCAGCTTCCTAGCGGAACCCGGTGAGCAGTTCTTC
TRBV6-1	NA	12	TRBJ2-1	NA	CASSEVLQGQFF	TGTGCCAGCAGTGAAGTTCTACAGGGGCAGTTCTTC
TRBV7-9	TRBD2	17	TRBJ2-5	NA	CASSLGPSSGRTETQYF	TGTGCCAGCAGCTTAGGGCCTTCTAGCGGGAGAACAGAGACCCAGTACTTC
TRBV28	NA	13	TRBJ1-5	NA	CASSQTMSWPQHF	TGTGCCAGCAGTCAAACCATGAGCTGGCCCCAGCATTTT
TRBV10-3	NA	13	TRBJ1-2	once	CAISEGTDYGYTF	TGTGCCATCAGTGAGGGGACGGACTATGGCTACACCTTC
TRBV25-1	NA	15	TRBJ1-2	NA	CASSDPGAGTYGYTF	TGTGCCAGCAGTGACCCGGGGGCCGGTACCTATGGCTACACCTTC
TRBV4-1	NA	17	TRBJ2-1	once	CASSLSSLGSGYNEQFF	TGCGCCAGCAGCCTTTCCAGCCTTGGGAGCGGATACAATGAGCAGTTCTTC
TRBV28	TRBD1	16	TRBJ1-2	NA	CASRLPRGQGDYGYTF	TGTGCCAGCAGACTACCGCGTGGACAGGGGGACTATGGCTACACCTTC
TRBV27	NA	14	TRBJ2-3	NA	CASSPSVGTDTQYF	TGTGCCAGCAGTCCCTCGGTGGGAACAGATACGCAGTATTTT
TRBV10-3	NA	15	TRBJ1-1	NA	CAISESGGINTEAFF	TGTGCCATCAGTGAGTCGGGGGGGATCAACACTGAAGCTTTCTTT
TRBV6-1	NA	14	TRBJ1-3	NA	CASRKQGTGNTIYF	TGTGCCAGCAGGAAACAGGGTACTGGAAACACCATATATTTT
TRBV29-1	NA	14	TRBJ2-5	NA	CSATTRLGQETQYF	TGCAGCGCCACTACCAGGTTGGGCCAAGAGACCCAGTACTTC
TRBV4-2	NA	17	TRBJ2-6	few	CASSQEHGSSGANVLTF	TGTGCCAGCAGCCAAGAACACGGGAGCTCTGGGGCCAACGTCCTGACTTTC
TRBV7-2	NA	14	TRBJ1-2	NA	CASSLSGGYYGYTF	TGTGCCAGCAGCTTATCTGGGGGTTACTATGGCTACACCTTC
TRBV4-2	NA	15	TRBJ1-1	NA	CASSHTGSVNTEAFF	TGTGCCAGCAGTCACACAGGGTCGGTGAACACTGAAGCTTTCTTT
TRBV19	TRBD2	14	TRBJ2-7	few	CASSAWGGSDEQYF	TGTGCCAGTAGTGCATGGGGGGGGTCGGACGAGCAGTACTTC
TRBV27	NA	13	TRBJ2-7	NA	CASRRTDNYEQYF	TGTGCCAGCAGACGCACGGACAACTACGAGCAGTACTTC
TRBV29-1	NA	12	TRBJ2-7	NA	CSVGEFTYEQYF	TGCAGCGTTGGGGAGTTCACCTACGAGCAGTACTTC
TRBV2	TRBD1	13	TRBJ2-7	NA	CASTTGGGYKQYF	TGTGCCAGTACGACAGGGGGAGGGTACAAGCAGTACTTC
TRBV7-8	TRBD1	15	TRBJ1-2	NA	CASSSGTGATYGYTF	TGTGCCAGCAGCTCCGGGACAGGTGCGACCTATGGCTACACCTTC
TRBV2	TRBD2	15	TRBJ2-1	NA	CASSTLAGGGDEQFF	TGTGCCAGCAGTACCTTGGCGGGAGGGGGCGATGAGCAGTTCTTC
TRBV19	TRBD1	14	TRBJ1-1	NA	CASSKQGGNTEAFF	TGTGCCAGTAGTAAACAGGGGGGGAACACTGAAGCTTTCTTT
TRBV7-2	NA	14	TRBJ1-5	NA	CASSLEYQGQPQHF	TGTGCCAGCAGCTTAGAGTATCAGGGGCAGCCCCAGCATTTT
TRBV5-5	NA	15	TRBJ1-2	few	CASSAALLGGYGYTF	TGTGCCAGCAGCGCGGCCCTTCTGGGGGGTTATGGCTACACCTTC
TRBV19	NA	13	TRBJ1-5	few	CASSIIQAQPQHF	TGTGCCAGTAGTATTATCCAGGCTCAGCCCCAGCATTTT
TRBV5-5	NA	13	TRBJ2-3	NA	CASSLAPRNTQYF	TGTGCCAGCAGCTTGGCCCCGAGAAATACGCAGTATTTT
TRBV11-2	TRBD2	16	TRBJ2-5	NA	CASSWGLAGGQETQYF	TGTGCCAGCAGCTGGGGACTAGCGGGAGGACAAGAGACCCAGTACTTC
TRBV4-1	NA	16	TRBJ1-5	NA	CASSQNLGGEDQPQHF	TGCGCCAGCAGCCAGAATCTAGGGGGGGAGGATCAGCCCCAGCATTTT
TRBV4-1	NA	15	TRBJ2-2	NA	CASSAGGGSGGELFF	TGCGCCAGCAGCGCCGGGGGTGGGTCGGGCGGGGAGCTGTTTTTT
TRBV29-1	TRBD1	15	TRBJ1-5	once	CSVGETGGGNQPQHF	TGCAGCGTTGGAGAGACAGGGGGTGGCAATCAGCCCCAGCATTTT
TRBV5-1	TRBD1	16	TRBJ1-1	NA	CASSLSMTGSVGEAFF	TGCGCCAGCAGCTTATCAATGACAGGGTCCGTAGGTGAAGCTTTCTTT
TRBV9	NA	14	TRBJ1-1	NA	CASSLTVTNTEAFF	TGTGCCAGCAGCCTGACAGTTACCAACACTGAAGCTTTCTTT
TRBV6-6	NA	12	TRBJ2-7	NA	CASSYSNYEQYF	TGTGCCAGCAGTTACTCGAACTACGAGCAGTACTTC
TRBV4-1	NA	14	TRBJ2-1	NA	CASSRGGSYNEQFF	TGCGCCAGCAGCCGTGGCGGGTCCTACAATGAGCAGTTCTTC
TRBV29-1	NA	12	TRBJ2-1	NA	CSVDRGYNVRFF	TGCAGCGTTGATCGAGGTTACAATGTGAGGTTCTTC
TRBV11-3	TRBD2	15	TRBJ2-2	NA	CASSLSSGRRGELFF	TGTGCCAGCAGCTTATCGAGCGGGAGGCGCGGGGAGCTGTTTTTT